This TCR beta chain came from a study of CD8 T cells in ankylosing spondylitis. Study results and caveats: Characteristic of ankylosing spondylitis blood, it appeared, was a TCR beta motif comprising roughly 8 highly homologous variants.

TCRdb re-called the 5' RACE reads through MiXCR, storing one row per CDR3 protein. There are about 750,000 distinct CDR3 sequences in the sample; roughly 19% occur only once, and about 20% lies in the top ten. V shed 11 bases and J 4 bases; nucleotides not matched to a gene: 10. Germline values: CDR1 SNHLY, CDR2 FYNNEI. CDR3 length equals 13 residues. Turning to this clonotype: Its matching antigen is unknown.

The gene calls are TRBV2 and TRBJ1-2, with TRBD1 matching over 7 bases. The clonotype originates from a male donor with ankylosing spondylitis. The sequenced sample was blood, either unsorted or a sorted T cell fraction (not recorded which). CDR3 protein: CAWTTGVSYGYTF. The CDR3 DNA reads as TGTGCCTGGACAACAGGGGTCTCCTATGGCTACACCTTC.